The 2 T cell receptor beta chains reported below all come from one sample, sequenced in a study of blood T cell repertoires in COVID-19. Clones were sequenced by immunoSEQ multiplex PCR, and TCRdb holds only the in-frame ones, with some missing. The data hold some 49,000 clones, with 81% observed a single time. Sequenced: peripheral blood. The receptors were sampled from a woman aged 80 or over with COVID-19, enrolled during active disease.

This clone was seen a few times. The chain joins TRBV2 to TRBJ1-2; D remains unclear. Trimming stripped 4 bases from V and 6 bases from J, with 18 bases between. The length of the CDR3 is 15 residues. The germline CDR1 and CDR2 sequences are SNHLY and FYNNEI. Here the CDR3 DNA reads TGTGCCAGCAGTGGCAATCGGGAGGTGTCCCATGGCTACACCTTC. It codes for CASSGNREVSHGYTF.

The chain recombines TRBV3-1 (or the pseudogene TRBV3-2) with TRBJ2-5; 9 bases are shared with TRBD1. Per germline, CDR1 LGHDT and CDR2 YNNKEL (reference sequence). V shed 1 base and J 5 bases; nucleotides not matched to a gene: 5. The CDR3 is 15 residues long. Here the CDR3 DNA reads TGTGCCAGCAGCCAAGTGGGACAGGGCGGGGAGACCCAGTACTTC. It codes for CASSQVGQGGETQYF.